What follows describes a single T cell receptor (beta chain). The library targeted TCRbeta and was prepared with unique molecular identifiers. TCRdb recomputed calls from the PCR reads with MiXCR, one row per CDR3 protein. Counted here are roughly 350,000 distinct CDR3 sequences, approximately 10% occurring once; the ten biggest clones make up 2% to 3%. These data originate in a study of T-cell reconstitution after alpha-beta-depleted transplantation in children. Germline V gene sequence: CDR1 SGHTA, CDR2 FQGTGA. The CDR3 spans 17 residues. V gave up 5 bases and J gave up 6 bases; unmatched junction bases: 12.

Sequenced here: PBMCs from the stem cell graft donor, sampled from the stem cell graft. The sequence came from a human donor who donated a stem cell graft to a child with acute lymphoblastic leukemia. The V and J genes are TRBV7-3 and TRBJ2-1, with TRBD2 identical over 11 bases. This CDR3 is CASSRGLAGPIINEQFF. For the CDR3, the DNA is TGTGCCAGCAGCCGCGGACTAGCGGGCCCAATAATCAATGAGCAGTTCTTC.